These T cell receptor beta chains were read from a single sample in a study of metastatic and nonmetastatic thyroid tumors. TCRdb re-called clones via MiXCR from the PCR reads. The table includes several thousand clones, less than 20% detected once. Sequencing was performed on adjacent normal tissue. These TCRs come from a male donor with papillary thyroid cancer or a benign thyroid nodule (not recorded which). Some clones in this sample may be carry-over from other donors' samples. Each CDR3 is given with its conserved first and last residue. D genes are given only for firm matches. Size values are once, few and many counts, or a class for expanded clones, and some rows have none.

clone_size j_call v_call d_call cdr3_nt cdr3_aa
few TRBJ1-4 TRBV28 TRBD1 TGTGCCAGCAGTCTGGGACAGTCGCGTAATGAAAAACTGTTTTTT CASSLGQSRNEKLFF
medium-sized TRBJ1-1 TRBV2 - TGTGCCAGCAAAGAAGGACTAAGAGCTTTCTTT CASKEGLRAFF
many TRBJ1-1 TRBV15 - TGTGCCACCAGCGGGGGGACGGTGAACACTGAAGCTTTCTTT CATSGGTVNTEAFF
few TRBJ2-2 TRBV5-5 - TGTGCCAGCAGCCCTGACACTGGGAACACCGGGGAGCTGTTTTTT CASSPDTGNTGELFF
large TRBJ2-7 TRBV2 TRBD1 TGTGCCAGCAGCACCGGGACAGGGGACGAGCAGTACTTC CASSTGTGDEQYF
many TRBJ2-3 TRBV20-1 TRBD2 TGCAGTGCCCTCCCGGGACTAACCCGGAGCACAGATACGCAGTATTTT CSALPGLTRSTDTQYF
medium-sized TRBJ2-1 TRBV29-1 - TGCAGCGTTGGGCAAAATGAGCAGTTCTTC CSVGQNEQFF
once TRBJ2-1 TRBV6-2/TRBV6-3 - TGTGCCAGCAGTTTTAGCTGGAGGGAGGTCAATGAGCAGTTCTTC CASSFSWREVNEQFF
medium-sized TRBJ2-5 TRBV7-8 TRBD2 TGTGCCAGCAGCTTACTAGCGGGGGGGCCTCTGGGTGCAGAGACCCAGTACTTC CASSLLAGGPLGAETQYF
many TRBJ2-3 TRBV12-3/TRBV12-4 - TGTGCCAGCAGTTTAGCAGGGGCAGATACGCAGTATTTT CASSLAGADTQYF
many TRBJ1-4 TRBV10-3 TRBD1 TGTGCCATCAGGGATGGACAGGGAGGGGAAAAACTGTTTTTT CAIRDGQGGEKLFF
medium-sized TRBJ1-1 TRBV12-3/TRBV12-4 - TGTGCCAGCAGCCGACCGAACACTGAAGCTTTCTTT CASSRPNTEAFF
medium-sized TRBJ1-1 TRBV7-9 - TGTGCCAGCAGCTCCGATCGGGTGAACACTGAAGCTTTCTTT CASSSDRVNTEAFF
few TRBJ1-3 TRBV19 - TGTGCCAGTAGTAACCCTGGACAGCGCTCTGGAAACACCATATATTTT CASSNPGQRSGNTIYF
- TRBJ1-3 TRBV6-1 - TGTGCCAGCAGTAACCTTAAAACCGGCTCTGGAAACACCATATATTTT CASSNLKTGSGNTIYF
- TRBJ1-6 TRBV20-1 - TGCAGTGGGAGCTCCTATAATTCACCCCTCCACTTT CSGSSYNSPLHF
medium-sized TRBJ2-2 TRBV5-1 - TGCGCCAGCAGCTTGGCCATGGGGTTGGCCGGGGAGCTGTTTTTT CASSLAMGLAGELFF
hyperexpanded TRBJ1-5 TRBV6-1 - TGTGCCAGCAGTCAAGACAGACATCAGCCCCAGCATTTT CASSQDRHQPQHF
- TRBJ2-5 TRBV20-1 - TGCAGTGCTAGCGGAGAGACCCAGTACTTC CSASGETQYF
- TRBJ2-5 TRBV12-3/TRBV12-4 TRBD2 TGTACCGGCACCGAACGGGGGGGCCCGGACCAAGAGACCCAGTACTTC CTGTERGGPDQETQYF
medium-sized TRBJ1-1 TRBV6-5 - TGTGCCAGCAGTTACTCTAGGGGGGACACTGAAGCTTTCTTT CASSYSRGDTEAFF
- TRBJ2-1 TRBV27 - TGTGCCAGCAGTTTACCGACGACTAGTGGCCATGAGCAGTTCTTC CASSLPTTSGHEQFF
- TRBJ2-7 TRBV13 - TGTGCCAGCAGCTTGTCTGGGCGGACTCCACACGAGCAGTACTTC CASSLSGRTPHEQYF
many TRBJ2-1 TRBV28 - TGTGCCAGCAGCCTCGTCCCTAGCTCCTACAATGAGCAGTTCTTC CASSLVPSSYNEQFF
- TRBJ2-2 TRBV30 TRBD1 TGTGCCTGGAGTGTACCGGGACAGGGGACCGTGGAGCTGTTTTTT CAWSVPGQGTVELFF
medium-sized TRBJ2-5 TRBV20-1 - TGCAGTGCTCATAGGTCGGCGACCCAGTACTTC CSAHRSATQYF
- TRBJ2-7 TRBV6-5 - TGTGCCAGCACTTCTGACATCTACTCCTACGAGCAGTACTTC CASTSDIYSYEQYF
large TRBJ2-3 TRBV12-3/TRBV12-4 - TGTGCCAGCAGTTTATATAGGGCGATGACGGATACGCAGTATTTT CASSLYRAMTDTQYF
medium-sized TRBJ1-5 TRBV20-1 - TGCAGTGCTAGACCTGGACAGTTCAATCAGCCCCAGCATTTT CSARPGQFNQPQHF
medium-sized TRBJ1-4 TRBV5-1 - TGCGCCAGCAGCTTCGGACAATCTAACGAAAAACTGTTTTTT CASSFGQSNEKLFF
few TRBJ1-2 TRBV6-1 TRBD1 TGTGCCAGCACCACAGGGACAGGGGGTACCTATGGCTACACCTTC CASTTGTGGTYGYTF
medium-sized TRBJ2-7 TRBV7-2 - TGTGCCAGCAGCCCACAGATCACAGGGGAGCAGTACTTC CASSPQITGEQYF
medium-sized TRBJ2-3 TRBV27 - TGTGCCAGCAGTCCCTTGACAGGCACAGATACGCAGTATTTT CASSPLTGTDTQYF
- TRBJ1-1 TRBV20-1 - TGCAGTGTTGGTGGGAACGGAGCTTTCTTT CSVGGNGAFF
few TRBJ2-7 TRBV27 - TGTGCCAGCAGCTCACACGCCTACGAGCAGTACTTC CASSSHAYEQYF
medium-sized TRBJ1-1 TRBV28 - TGTGCCAGCAGTCATCGGGGGGCGATTGAAGCTTTCTTT CASSHRGAIEAFF
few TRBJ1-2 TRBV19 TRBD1 TGTGCCAGTCGGACAGGACTCTGGGCGGGCTACACCTTC CASRTGLWAGYTF
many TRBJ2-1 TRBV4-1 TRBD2 TGCGCCAGCAGCCAAGAGGGGGGGGACAATGAGCAGTTCTTC CASSQEGGDNEQFF
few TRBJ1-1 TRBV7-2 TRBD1 TGTGCCAGCAGCTTACCGGGACAGAGTGCTTTCTTT CASSLPGQSAFF
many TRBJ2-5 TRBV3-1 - TGTGCCAGCAGCCAGCTGACAGGTCGAGAGACCCAGTACTTC CASSQLTGRETQYF
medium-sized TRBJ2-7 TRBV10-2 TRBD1 TGCGCCAGCAGAGACAGGGGCTACGAGCAGTACTTC CASRDRGYEQYF
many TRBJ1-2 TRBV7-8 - TGTGCCAGCAGCGCGAACGGGGAGAACTATGTCTACACCTTC CASSANGENYVYTF
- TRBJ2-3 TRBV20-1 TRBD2 TGCAGTGCTAGCGCTAGCGGGAGCACAGATACGCAGTATTTT CSASASGSTDTQYF
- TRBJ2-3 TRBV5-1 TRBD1 TGCGCCAGCAGCCTCTTGGGACAGGTCACAGATACGCAGTATTTT CASSLLGQVTDTQYF
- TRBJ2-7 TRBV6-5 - TGTGCCAGCAAGTTAAACATCTCCCCCTCCTACGAGCAGTACTTC CASKLNISPSYEQYF
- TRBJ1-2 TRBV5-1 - TGCGCCAGCAGCTTGAGCTCCTGGGGGGCTGATGGCTACACCTTC CASSLSSWGADGYTF
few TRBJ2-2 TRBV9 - TGTGCCAGCAGCCCTCCAGACGACACCGGGGAGCTGTTTTTT CASSPPDDTGELFF
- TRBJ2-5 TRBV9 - TGTGCCAGCAGCGTAGATGGGTCCGAGACCCAGTACTTC CASSVDGSETQYF
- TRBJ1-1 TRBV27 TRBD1 TGTGCCAGCAGGTTAGGGTACAGGGGGAACACTGAAGCTTTCTTT CASRLGYRGNTEAFF
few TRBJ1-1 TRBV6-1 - TGTGCCAGCAGCGACAGGCGTGAAGCTTTCTTT CASSDRREAFF